The next 21 T cell receptor beta chains were all read from a single sample in a study of radiation and T cells in renal cell carcinoma. Measured with immunoSEQ multiplex PCR; TCRdb has only the in-frame clones, and not every one. The profile shows 150,000 to 180,000 clones, roughly 87% of them singletons. Time point: blood 2 weeks post-SBRT. Specified treatment: 15 Gy SBRT to primary tumor, nephrectomy 4 weeks later. The sequencing here drew on blood, taken from a patient whose treatment included radiotherapy and nephrectomy. Every receptor here comes from a woman in her fifties or sixties with renal cell carcinoma.

The V and J genes are TRBV7-2 and TRBJ2-3; D is possibly TRBD2 (6 bases). With 4 bases removed from V and 6 bases from J, the gap between germline ends came to 23 bases. Germline V CDR1 and CDR2: SGHTA, FQGNSA. This CDR3 has 17 residues. CDR3 bases: TGTGCCAGCAGCTCCCAGAGCTCCAGTCTCCGGGGGGATACGCAGTATTTT. Residues: CASSSQSSSLRGDTQYF.

The V gene is TRBV6-1, the J gene TRBJ2-5; TRBD1 or TRBD2 may be the D gene (6 bases each). CDR3 length: 16 residues. Per the germline V gene, CDR1 is MNHNS and CDR2 is SASEGT. V was shortened by 2 bases and J by 2 bases, with 15 bases between the two germline ends. The CDR3 DNA reads TGTGCCAGCAGTGAAAGGACGGGGGCGGCTCAAGAGACCCAGTACTTC. Residues: CASSERTGAAQETQYF.

This clone was seen more than once but under ten times. V gene TRBV7-9 combines with J gene TRBJ2-2, with 7 bases lining up with TRBD2. In germline, CDR1 is SEHNR, CDR2 FQNEAQ (reference sequence). The CDR3 runs to 16 residues. The V segment lost 3 bases and the J segment 3 bases; nucleotides outside the gene matches: 7. CDR3 DNA: TGTGCCAGCAGCTTGGCCGTTAGCGGGTACACCGGGGAGCTGTTTTTT. Protein product: CASSLAVSGYTGELFF. The full variable domain, in which reference TRBV7-9 and TRBJ2-2 provide the parts outside the CDR3, is DTGVSQNPRHKITKRGQNVTFRCDPISEHNRLYWYRQTLGQGPEFLTYFQNEAQLEKSRLLSDRFSAERPKGSFSTLEIQRTEQGDSAMYLCASSLAVSGYTGELFFGEGSRLTVL.

This chain links TRBV5-1 with TRBJ2-1; TRBD2 aligns across 8 bases. After removal of 9 bases from V and 0 bases from J, the junction contained 8 bases not matched to a gene. Germline V lookup: CDR1 SGHRS, CDR2 YFSETQ. This CDR3 is 15 amino acids long. The CDR3 DNA reads as TGCGCCACCCAACTCGGGGGGGGCTCCTACAATGAGCAGTTCTTC. Amino acid sequence: CATQLGGGSYNEQFF.

The chain uses TRBV13 and TRBJ2-6; TRBD1 matches at 9 bases. Germline CDR1 and CDR2: PRHDT and FYEKMQ (reference sequence). Germline trimming cut 3 bases from V and 1 base from J; bases unmatched to any gene: 4. The CDR3 length is 17 residues. The CDR3: CASSLGQGNSGANVLTF. For the CDR3, the DNA is TGTGCCAGCAGCTTGGGACAGGGAAATTCTGGGGCCAACGTCCTGACTTTC.

V usage is TRBV30 and J usage is TRBJ1-5, with D maybe TRBD1 (5 bases). Germline-derived CDR1 and CDR2 are GTSNPN and SVGIG (reference sequence). V gave up 3 bases and J gave up 4 bases, with 10 bases separating them. The CDR3 runs to 13 residues. The CDR3 sequence is CAWRGAVNQPQHF. The CDR3 DNA sequence: TGTGCCTGGAGAGGGGCAGTTAATCAGCCCCAGCATTTT.

The chain links TRBV6-5 to TRBJ1-2; D unresolved. Trimming removed 5 bases from V and 4 bases from J, with 14 bases in between. Germline CDR1 reads MNHEY; CDR2 reads SVGAGI. The CDR3 runs 14 residues. The CDR3 DNA reads as TGTGCCAGCAGTCTGGTAGGAAGAGGCTATGGCTACACCTTC. Its translation: CASSLVGRGYGYTF.

The chain links TRBV19 to TRBJ2-1; 12 nucleotides align to TRBD2. Germline assignment: CDR1 LNHDA and CDR2 SQIVND (reference sequence). This CDR3 comprises 15 residues. The J segment lost 9 bases and the V segment lost 5 bases, leaving 8 bases of the junction unmatched. The CDR3 spells CASSPSSGGAGEQFF. The CDR3 bases are TGTGCCAGTAGTCCCTCTAGCGGGGGGGCCGGTGAGCAGTTCTTC.

Of note for this clone: Likely a read error: the CDR3 ends without its conserved phenylalanine or tryptophan. The V gene is TRBV5-1, the J gene TRBJ1-6; D is uncertain. The CDR3 is 13 residues long. V was shortened by 5 bases and J by 7 bases, with 10 bases between the two germline ends. Germline loops: CDR1 SGHRS, CDR2 YFSETQ. In DNA, the CDR3 is TGCGCCAGCAGGGAGACCGGGAATTCACCCCTCCACCTT. This gives the protein CASRETGNSPLHL.

A single count supports this clone. The genes are TRBV10-3 and TRBJ2-7, with TRBD1 as a possible D gene (6 bases). The CDR3 runs 14 residues. Germline CDR1 ENHRY, CDR2 SYGVKD. The V and J ends lost 2 bases and 2 bases respectively, with 10 bases between them. The chain's CDR3 is CAISEIAGAYEQYF. The CDR3 DNA follows: TGTGCCATCAGTGAGATCGCAGGGGCCTACGAGCAGTACTTC.

This chain links TRBV4-1 with TRBJ1-3; maybe TRBD1 (5 bases). V was clipped by 4 bases and J by 2 bases, with 12 bases between them. CDR3 length equals 15 residues. From germline, CDR1 is MGHRA and CDR2 YSYEKL. For the CDR3, the DNA is TGCGCCAGCAGCCCCTCGACGGGGGCTGGAAACACCATATATTTT. Translation: CASSPSTGAGNTIYF.

J is TRBJ1-6 and V is TRBV5-8; unclear D gene. CDR1 and CDR2 (germline): SGHTS, YDEGEE. V was pared by 1 base and J by 6 bases, with 14 bases between. CDR3 length equals 16 residues. This CDR3 is CASSLSWGPGNSPLHF. The CDR3 nucleotides are TGTGCCAGCAGCTTGTCGTGGGGTCCCGGTAATTCACCCCTCCACTTT.

CDR3 residues: CSVDEGRGADTQYF. The CDR3 DNA is TGCAGCGTGGATGAGGGCAGGGGGGCAGATACGCAGTATTTT. The chain uses TRBV29-1 and TRBJ2-3; the D gene is possibly TRBD1 (7 bases). CDR3 length: 14 residues. Germline V gene data show CDR1 as SQVTM and CDR2 as ANQGSEA. With 6 bases removed from V and 4 bases from J, the gap between germline ends came to 17 bases.

The rearrangement links TRBV5-4 to TRBJ2-5; D gene ambiguous. Trimming removed 4 bases from V and 5 bases from J, with 9 bases in between. Germline assignment: CDR1 SGHNT and CDR2 YYREEE (reference sequence). CDR3 length: 12 amino acids. The CDR3 DNA sequence: TGTGCCAGCAGCCAGACCGGGGAGACCCAGTACTTC. Translated, it gives CASSQTGETQYF.

The chain couples TRBV4-1 to TRBJ1-5, with D hard to call. Looked up from germline, CDR1 is MGHRA and CDR2 is YSYEKL. With 0 bases removed from V and 0 bases from J, the gap between germline ends came to 12 bases. This CDR3 is 17 amino acids long. The CDR3 sequence is CASSQETTDYSNQPQHF. DNA for the CDR3: TGCGCCAGCAGCCAAGAAACTACGGATTATAGCAATCAGCCCCAGCATTTT.

The chain employs TRBV19 and TRBJ2-7, with D tentatively TRBD2 (5 bases). Germline CDR1 and CDR2: LNHDA and SQIVND (reference sequence). Between the trimmed V and J ends, which lost 6 bases and 0 bases, there was a span of 15 bases. The CDR3 covers 15 residues. The CDR3 spells CASRGGSSRSYEQYF. The CDR3 region has the DNA TGTGCCAGTAGGGGCGGGTCATCTCGCTCCTACGAGCAGTACTTC.

The gene calls are TRBV7-8 and TRBJ1-1; D gene unclear. V was clipped by 6 bases and J by 7 bases, with 18 bases between them. The CDR3 runs to 14 residues. CDR1 is SGHVS and CDR2 is FQNEAQ in the germline V gene. In nucleotides, the CDR3 is TGTGCCAGCAGTTACGGGCCTCCGCCCCGTGAAGCTTTCTTT. Protein product: CASSYGPPPREAFF.

This clone was seen only once. The chain joins TRBV11-2 to TRBJ2-5; weak D call: TRBD2 (6 bases). Trimming stripped 2 bases from V and 3 bases from J, with 13 bases between. This CDR3 is 15 amino acids long. Germline CDR1 and CDR2: SGHAT and FQNNGV. The DNA for the CDR3 is TGTGCCAGCAGCTTATACGGGGGTGGGAAAGAGACCCAGTACTTC. The encoded protein is CASSLYGGGKETQYF.

The rearrangement links TRBV4-2 to TRBJ2-3; 11 positions match TRBD2. Trimming removed 0 bases from V and 0 bases from J; junction bases left unmatched: 5. This CDR3 has 18 amino acids. Germline V lookup: CDR1 LGHNA, CDR2 YNFKEQ. CDR3 sequence: CASSQETSGGTSTDTQYF. The DNA of the CDR3 is TGTGCCAGCAGCCAAGAAACTAGCGGGGGAACTAGCACAGATACGCAGTATTTT.

The chain carries TRBV30 and TRBJ2-1; D gene unclear. Looked up from germline, CDR1 is GTSNPN and CDR2 is SVGIG (reference sequence). The germline V and J ends were trimmed by 4 bases and 4 bases, with 5 bases remaining between them. This CDR3 has 11 amino acids. Here the CDR3 reads CAWKGYNEQFF. The CDR3 region has the DNA TGTGCCTGGAAAGGGTACAATGAGCAGTTCTTC.

This clone appeared a few times. The genes are TRBV14 and TRBJ1-1; no firm D call. The CDR3 covers 14 residues. V was clipped by 0 bases and J by 4 bases, with 9 bases between them. Germline V CDR1 and CDR2: SGHDN, FVKESK. Written as DNA, the CDR3 is TGTGCCAGCAGCCAAGATTTGAGCACCACTGAAGCTTTCTTT. Its protein product is CASSQDLSTTEAFF. Based on the CDR3 plus reference TRBV14 and TRBJ1-1, the full variable domain is EAGVTQFPSHSVIEKGQTVTLRCDPISGHDNLYWYRRVMGKEIKFLLHFVKESKQDESGMPNNRFLAERTGGTYSTLKVQPAELEDSGVYFCASSQDLSTTEAFFGQGTRLTVV.